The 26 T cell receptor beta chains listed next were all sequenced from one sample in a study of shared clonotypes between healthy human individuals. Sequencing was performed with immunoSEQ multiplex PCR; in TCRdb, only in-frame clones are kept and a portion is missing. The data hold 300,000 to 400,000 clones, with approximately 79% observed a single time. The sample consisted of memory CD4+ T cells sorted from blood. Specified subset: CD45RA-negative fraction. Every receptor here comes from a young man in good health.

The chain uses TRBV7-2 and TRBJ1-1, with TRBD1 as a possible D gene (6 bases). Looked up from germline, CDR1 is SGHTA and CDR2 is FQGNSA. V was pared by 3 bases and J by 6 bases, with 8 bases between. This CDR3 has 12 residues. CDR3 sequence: CASSFGQPEAFF. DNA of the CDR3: TGTGCCAGCAGCTTCGGACAGCCTGAAGCTTTCTTT.

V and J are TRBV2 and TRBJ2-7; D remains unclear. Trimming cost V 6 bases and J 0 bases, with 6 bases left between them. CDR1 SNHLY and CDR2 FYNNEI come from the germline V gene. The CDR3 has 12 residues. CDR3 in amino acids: CASRRISYEQYF. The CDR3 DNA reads TGTGCCAGCAGGAGAATCTCCTACGAGCAGTACTTC.

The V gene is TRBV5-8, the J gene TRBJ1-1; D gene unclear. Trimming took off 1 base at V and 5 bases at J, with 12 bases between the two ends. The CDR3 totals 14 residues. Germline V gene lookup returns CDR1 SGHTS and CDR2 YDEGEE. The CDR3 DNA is TGTGCCAGCAGCTTGTTAAGTGTGGGGACTGAAGCTTTCTTT. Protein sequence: CASSLLSVGTEAFF.

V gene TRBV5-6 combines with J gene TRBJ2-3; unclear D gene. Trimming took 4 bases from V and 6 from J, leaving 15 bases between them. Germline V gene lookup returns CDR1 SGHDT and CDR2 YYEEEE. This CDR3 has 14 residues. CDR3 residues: CASSPGTTSDTQYF. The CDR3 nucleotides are TGTGCCAGCAGCCCCGGCACCACATCGGATACGCAGTATTTT.

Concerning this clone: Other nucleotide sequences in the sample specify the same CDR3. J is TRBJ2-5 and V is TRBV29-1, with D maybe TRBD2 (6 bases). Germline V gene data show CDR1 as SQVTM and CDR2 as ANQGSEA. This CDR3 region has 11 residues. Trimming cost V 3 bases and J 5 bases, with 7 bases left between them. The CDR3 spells CSVDGGETQYF. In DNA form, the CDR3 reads TGCAGCGTTGATGGGGGGGAGACCCAGTACTTC.

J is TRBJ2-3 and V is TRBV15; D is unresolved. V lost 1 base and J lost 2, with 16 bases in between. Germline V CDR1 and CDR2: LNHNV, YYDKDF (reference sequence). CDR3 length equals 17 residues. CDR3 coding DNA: TGTGCCACCAGCAGAGCTCGCACCATCATCTCCACAGATACGCAGTATTTT. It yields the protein CATSRARTIISTDTQYF.

CDR3 coding DNA: TGCGCCAGCAGCCAAACTAGCGGGAGGGAGGGCAATGAGCAGTTCTTC. Translating gives CASSQTSGREGNEQFF. V gene TRBV4-1 combines with J gene TRBJ2-1, with 13 bases that match TRBD2. The CDR3 is made up of 16 amino acids. V was pared by 2 bases and J by 6 bases, with 4 bases of the junction left unmatched. Germline V gene sequence: CDR1 MGHRA, CDR2 YSYEKL.

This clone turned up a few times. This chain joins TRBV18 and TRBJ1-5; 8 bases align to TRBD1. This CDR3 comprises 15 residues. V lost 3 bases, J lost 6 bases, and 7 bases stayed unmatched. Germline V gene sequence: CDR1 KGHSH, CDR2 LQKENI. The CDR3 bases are TGTGCCAGCTCACCGGACAGGGTTGGGTCTCAGCCCCAGCATTTT. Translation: CASSPDRVGSQPQHF.

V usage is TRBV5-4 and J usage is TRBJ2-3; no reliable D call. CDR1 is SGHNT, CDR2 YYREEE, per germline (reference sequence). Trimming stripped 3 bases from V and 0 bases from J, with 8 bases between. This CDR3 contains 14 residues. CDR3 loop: CASSSADSTDTQYF. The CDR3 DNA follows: TGTGCCAGCAGCTCTGCCGACAGCACAGATACGCAGTATTTT.

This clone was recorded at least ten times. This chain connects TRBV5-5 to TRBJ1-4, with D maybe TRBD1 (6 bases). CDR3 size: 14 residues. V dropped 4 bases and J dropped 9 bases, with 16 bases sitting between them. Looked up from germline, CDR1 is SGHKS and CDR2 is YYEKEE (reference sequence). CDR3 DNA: TGTGCCAGCAGCCCCCTTATTACAGGGCAAAAACTGTTTTTT. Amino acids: CASSPLITGQKLFF.

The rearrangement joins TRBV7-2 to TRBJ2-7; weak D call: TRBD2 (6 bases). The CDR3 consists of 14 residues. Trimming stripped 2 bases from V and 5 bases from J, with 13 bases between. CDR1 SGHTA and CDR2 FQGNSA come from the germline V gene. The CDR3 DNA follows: TGTGCCAGCAGCTTAATGGAGGGCGCGGACGAGCAGTACTTC. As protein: CASSLMEGADEQYF. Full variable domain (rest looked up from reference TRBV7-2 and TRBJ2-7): GAGVSQSPSNKVTEKGKDVELRCDPISGHTALYWYRQSLGQGLEFLIYFQGNSAPDKSGLPSDRFSAERTGGSVSTLTIQRTQQEDSAVYLCASSLMEGADEQYFGPGTRLTVT.

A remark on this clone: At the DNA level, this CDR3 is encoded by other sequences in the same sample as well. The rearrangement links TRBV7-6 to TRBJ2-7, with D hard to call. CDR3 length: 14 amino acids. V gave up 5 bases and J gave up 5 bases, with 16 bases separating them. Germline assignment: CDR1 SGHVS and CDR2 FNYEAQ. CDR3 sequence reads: CASSLADSWDEQYF. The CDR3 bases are TGTGCCAGCAGCCTCGCGGATAGCTGGGACGAGCAGTACTTC.

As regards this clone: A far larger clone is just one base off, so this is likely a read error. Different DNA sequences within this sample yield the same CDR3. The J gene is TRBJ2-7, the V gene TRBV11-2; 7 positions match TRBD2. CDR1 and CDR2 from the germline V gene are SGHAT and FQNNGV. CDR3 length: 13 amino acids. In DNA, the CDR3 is TGTGCCAGCAGCTCGGGACTACCCTACGAGCAGTATTTC. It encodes CASSSGLPYEQYF.

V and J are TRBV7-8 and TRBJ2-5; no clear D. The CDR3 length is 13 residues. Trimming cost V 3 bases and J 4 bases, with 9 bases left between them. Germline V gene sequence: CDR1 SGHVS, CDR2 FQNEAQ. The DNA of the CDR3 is TGTGCCAGCAGCTTGTGGGATGGAGAGACCCAGTACTTC. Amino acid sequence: CASSLWDGETQYF.

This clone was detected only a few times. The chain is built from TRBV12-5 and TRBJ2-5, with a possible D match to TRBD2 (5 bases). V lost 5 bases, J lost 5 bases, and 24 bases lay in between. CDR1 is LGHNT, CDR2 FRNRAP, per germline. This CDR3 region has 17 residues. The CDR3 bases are TGTGCTAGTGGTACGCCCCGGGGTAGTCGTTTGTGGGAGACCCAGTACTTC. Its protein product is CASGTPRGSRLWETQYF.

The CDR3, as DNA: TGTGCCAGCAGCTTAGCTCGGGATACGCAGTATTTT. Translated, it gives CASSLARDTQYF. V and J are TRBV11-2 and TRBJ2-3; D call uncertain. V lost 1 base and J 6 bases, leaving 5 bases between the germline ends. Looked up from germline, CDR1 is SGHAT and CDR2 is FQNNGV. The CDR3 has 12 amino acids.

The CDR3 reads CASSLWGGELFF. As DNA, the CDR3 is TGTGCCAGCAGCTTGTGGGGCGGGGAGCTGTTTTTT. The genes are TRBV5-6 and TRBJ2-2; D not certain. Trimming removed 1 base from V and 7 bases from J, with 5 bases in between. This CDR3 contains 12 residues. The germline V gene encodes CDR1 SGHDT and CDR2 YYEEEE. Using reference TRBV5-6 and TRBJ2-2 for the parts outside the CDR3, the full variable domain is DAGVTQSPTHLIKTRGQQVTLRCSPKSGHDTVSWYQQALGQGPQFIFQYYEEEERQRGNFPDRFSGHQFPNYSSELNVNALLLGDSALYLCASSLWGGELFFGEGSRLTVL.

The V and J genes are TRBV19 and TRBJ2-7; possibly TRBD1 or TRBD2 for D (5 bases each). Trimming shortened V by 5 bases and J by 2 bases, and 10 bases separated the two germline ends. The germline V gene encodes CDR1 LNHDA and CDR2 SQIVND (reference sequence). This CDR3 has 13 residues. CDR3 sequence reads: CASSRGRAYEQYF. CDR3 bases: TGTGCCAGTAGTCGGGGACGCGCCTACGAGCAGTACTTC.

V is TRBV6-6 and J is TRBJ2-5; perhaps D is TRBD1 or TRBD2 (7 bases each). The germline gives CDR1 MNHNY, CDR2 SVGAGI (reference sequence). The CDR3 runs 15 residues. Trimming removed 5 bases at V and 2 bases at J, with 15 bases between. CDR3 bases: TGTGCCAGCAGTCCACAGGGGAGGGGGCAAGAGACCCAGTACTTC. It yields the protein CASSPQGRGQETQYF.

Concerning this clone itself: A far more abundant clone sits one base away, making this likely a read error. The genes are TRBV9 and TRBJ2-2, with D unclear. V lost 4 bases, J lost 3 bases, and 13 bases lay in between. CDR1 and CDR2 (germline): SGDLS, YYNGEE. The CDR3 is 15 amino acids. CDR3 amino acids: CASSIEATYTGELFF. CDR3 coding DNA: TGTGCCAGCAGCATAGAGGCTACCTACACCGGGGAGCTGTTTTTT.

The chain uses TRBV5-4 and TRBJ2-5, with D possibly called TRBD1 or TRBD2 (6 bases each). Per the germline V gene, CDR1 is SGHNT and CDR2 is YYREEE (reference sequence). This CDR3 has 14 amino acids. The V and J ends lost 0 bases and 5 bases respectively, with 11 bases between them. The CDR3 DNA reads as TGTGCCAGCAGCTTGGGAGGGGGGACTGAGACCCAGTACTTC. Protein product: CASSLGGGTETQYF.

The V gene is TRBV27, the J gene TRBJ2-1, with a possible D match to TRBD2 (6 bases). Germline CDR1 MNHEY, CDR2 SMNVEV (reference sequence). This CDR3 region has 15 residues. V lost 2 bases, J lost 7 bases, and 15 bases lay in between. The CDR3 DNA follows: TGTGCCAGCAGTTTAAAAGGGCCGGAGGGGAATGAGCAGTTCTTC. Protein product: CASSLKGPEGNEQFF.

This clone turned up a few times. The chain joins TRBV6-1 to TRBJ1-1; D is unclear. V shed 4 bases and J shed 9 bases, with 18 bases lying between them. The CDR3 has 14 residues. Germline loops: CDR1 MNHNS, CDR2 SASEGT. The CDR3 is CASSVGSDLLQAFF. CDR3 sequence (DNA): TGTGCCAGCAGTGTCGGGTCAGACCTCTTACAAGCTTTCTTT.

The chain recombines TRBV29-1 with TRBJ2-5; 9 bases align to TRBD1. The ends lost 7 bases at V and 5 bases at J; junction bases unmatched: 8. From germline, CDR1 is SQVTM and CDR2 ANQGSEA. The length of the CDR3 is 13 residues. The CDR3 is CSDTQGAGETQYF. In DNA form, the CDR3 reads TGCAGCGATACACAGGGGGCAGGGGAGACCCAGTACTTC. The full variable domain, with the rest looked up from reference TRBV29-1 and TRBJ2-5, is SAVISQKPSRDICQRGTSLTIQCQVDSQVTMMFWYRQQPGQSLTLIATANQGSEATYESGFVIDKFPISRPNLTFSTLTVSNMSPEDSSIYLCSDTQGAGETQYFGPGTRLLVL.

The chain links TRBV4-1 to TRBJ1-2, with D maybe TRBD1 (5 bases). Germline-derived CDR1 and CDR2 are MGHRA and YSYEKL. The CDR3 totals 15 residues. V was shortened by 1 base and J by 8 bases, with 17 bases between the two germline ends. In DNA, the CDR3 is TGCGCCAGCAGCCAAGGACTGACAGACGCATTAGGCTACACCTTC. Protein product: CASSQGLTDALGYTF.

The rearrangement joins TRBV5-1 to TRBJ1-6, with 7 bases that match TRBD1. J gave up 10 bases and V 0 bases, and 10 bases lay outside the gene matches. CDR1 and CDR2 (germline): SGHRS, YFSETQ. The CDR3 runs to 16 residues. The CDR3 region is CASSLGSTGDYSPLHF. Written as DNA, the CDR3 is TGCGCCAGCAGCTTGGGGTCCACAGGGGATTACTCACCCCTCCACTTT.